Listed here are 14 T cell receptor beta chains from one sample, sequenced in a study of shared clonotypes between healthy human individuals. Using immunoSEQ multiplex PCR, the repertoire was profiled, and TCRdb retains in-frame clones only, with some absent. Here the sample spans some 2,400,000 clones, almost 96% being singletons. Sequenced input: naive CD4+ T cells sorted from blood. Subset indicated: CD45RA+ positively selected. These receptors were collected from a young man in good health.

The gene calls are TRBV5-4 and TRBJ2-7; D may be TRBD1 (6 bases). Germline values: CDR1 SGHNT, CDR2 YYREEE (reference sequence). The CDR3 contains 14 residues. V was shortened by 3 bases and J by 0 bases, with 10 bases between the two germline ends. The CDR3 region has the DNA TGTGCCAGCAGCTCTGGACAGTCCTCCTACGAGCAGTACTTC. This gives the protein CASSSGQSSYEQYF.

The rearrangement uses TRBV7-2 and TRBJ1-6; D is unresolved. CDR1 SGHTA and CDR2 FQGNSA come from the germline V gene. V shed 2 bases and J shed 4 bases, with 9 bases lying between them. This CDR3 region has 15 residues. DNA of the CDR3: TGTGCCAGCAGCTTAAATAACCTGTATAATTCACCCCTCCACTTT. It translates to CASSLNNLYNSPLHF.

V and J are TRBV10-3 and TRBJ2-7, with D possibly TRBD1 on 6 matching bases. The CDR3 is 15 amino acids. Trimming shortened V by 6 bases and J by 0 bases, and 15 bases separated the two germline ends. Germline loops: CDR1 ENHRY, CDR2 SYGVKD. CDR3 sequence (DNA): TGTGCCATCAGCCCAGGGGCCAGGGACTCCTACGAGCAGTACTTC. This codes for CAISPGARDSYEQYF.

The chain uses TRBV7-2 and TRBJ2-1, with 9 bases aligning to TRBD2. The CDR3 is 15 amino acids. Germline values: CDR1 SGHTA, CDR2 FQGNSA. The J segment lost 7 bases and the V segment lost 4 bases, leaving 8 bases of the junction unmatched. This CDR3 reads CASSSGGRALNEQFF. CDR3 in DNA: TGTGCCAGCAGCTCTGGCGGGAGGGCCCTGAATGAGCAGTTCTTC.

The chain carries TRBV6-5 and TRBJ2-3; 7 nucleotides align to TRBD1. This CDR3 comprises 14 residues. The germline gives CDR1 MNHEY, CDR2 SVGAGI. Unmatched junction bases numbered 10, after V lost 6 bases and J lost 7 bases. The CDR3 nucleotides are TGTGCCAGCAGGACAGGGCTCACTGCAAATACGCAGTATTTT. This sequence encodes CASRTGLTANTQYF.

J is TRBJ2-5 and V is TRBV9, with D possibly TRBD2 on 5 matching bases. The CDR3 runs to 13 residues. CDR1 is SGDLS, CDR2 YYNGEE, per germline. The V end lost 5 bases, the J end lost 5 bases, and 13 bases lay between the germline ends. CDR3 sequence (DNA): TGTGCCAGCAGTACTAGTTACGCGGAGACCCAGTACTTC. It yields the protein CASSTSYAETQYF.

V and J are TRBV30 and TRBJ2-1, with 9 bases aligning to TRBD2. Looked up from germline, CDR1 is GTSNPN and CDR2 is SVGIG (reference sequence). The CDR3 length is 18 residues. V was pared by 0 bases and J by 0 bases, with 9 bases of the junction left unmatched. This CDR3 reads CAWSVRRGRVSSYNEQFF. In nucleotides, the CDR3 is TGTGCCTGGAGTGTACGCCGCGGGAGGGTCAGCTCCTACAATGAGCAGTTCTTC.

The rearrangement joins TRBV19 to TRBJ1-5; D might be TRBD1 (5 bases). V lost 3 bases, J lost 2 bases, and 8 bases lay in between. CDR3 length equals 14 residues. Germline V CDR1 and CDR2: LNHDA, SQIVND (reference sequence). CDR3 residues: CASSIPGRNQPQHF. The CDR3 nucleotides read TGTGCCAGTAGTATCCCAGGGCGCAATCAGCCCCAGCATTTT.

The rearrangement uses TRBV28 and TRBJ1-5; a weak D match, TRBD1 (5 bases). Trimming stripped 3 bases from V and 2 bases from J, with 11 bases between. The CDR3 is made up of 15 amino acids. CDR1 and CDR2 (germline): MDHEN, SYDVKM. DNA for the CDR3: TGTGCCAGCAGTTTGGGGGGTTCCCGCAATCAGCCCCAGCATTTT. It is translated as CASSLGGSRNQPQHF.

A word on this clone: Other DNA variants within this sample encode the same CDR3. The chain employs TRBV28 and TRBJ1-4; no clear D gene. CDR1 and CDR2 from the germline V gene are MDHEN and SYDVKM. V lost 1 base and J 7 bases, leaving 1 base between the germline ends. CDR3 length: 11 amino acids. CDR3 amino acids: CASSLSEKLFF. The CDR3 region has the DNA TGTGCCAGCAGTTTATCTGAAAAACTGTTTTTT.

The chain links TRBV5-1 to TRBJ1-4; TRBD1 matches 7 bases. The germline V gene has CDR1 SGHRS and CDR2 YFSETQ. The CDR3 is 16 amino acids. Trimming at V came to 1 base and at J to 3 bases, leaving 6 bases not matched to a gene. The CDR3 DNA is TGCGCCAGCAGCTTGACCGGGACAGTTCCTAATGAAAAACTGTTTTTT. It encodes CASSLTGTVPNEKLFF. The full variable domain, with the rest looked up from reference TRBV5-1 and TRBJ1-4, is KAGVTQTPRYLIKTRGQQVTLSCSPISGHRSVSWYQQTPGQGLQFLFEYFSETQRNKGNFPGRFSGRQFSNSRSEMNVSTLELGDSALYLCASSLTGTVPNEKLFFGSGTQLSVL.

The DNA of the CDR3 is TGTGCCAGCAGAGGGGCCGGGACAGTAATAAACGAGCAGTACTTC. It is translated as CASRGAGTVINEQYF. The chain uses TRBV6-1 and TRBJ2-7, with TRBD1 matching over 7 bases. The junction had 13 bases not matched to a gene; V was cut back by 6 bases and J by 5 bases. The CDR3 has 15 amino acids. The V gene's germline CDR1 is MNHNS and CDR2 SASEGT.

This clone was detected only once. The chain has TRBV5-1 and TRBJ1-2; TRBD1 matches 7 bases. This CDR3 spans 13 amino acids. Germline-derived CDR1 and CDR2 are SGHRS and YFSETQ. J lost 7 bases, V lost 7 bases, and 10 bases had no gene match. The CDR3 DNA reads TGCGCCAGCGGCCGGGACAGCGAGGGTGGCTACACCTTC. This translates into CASGRDSEGGYTF.

J is TRBJ2-7 and V is TRBV10-1; a weak D match, TRBD2 (6 bases). V gave up 0 bases and J gave up 2 bases, with 11 bases separating them. The CDR3 has 15 amino acids. The germline gives CDR1 WNHNN, CDR2 SYGVQD (reference sequence). As DNA, the CDR3 is TGCGCCAGCAGTGAGTCGACGGCGGGAACCTACGAGCAGTACTTC. Amino acid sequence: CASSESTAGTYEQYF.